This paragraph covers one T cell receptor (beta chain) sequence. Its antigen is unidentified. This record belongs to a study of T cell repertoires in cytomegalovirus infection. Looking at the study overall: Well-studied HLA-B-restricted CMV epitopes were used in the study alongside recently identified HLA-C-restricted ones. Signatures in public TCR beta sequences pointed to both CMV infection and matching HLA type. Whole-study results and caveats: The response measured ex vivo was dominated by TCR beta clonotypes (HLA-C-restricted and CMV-specific). Cumulative frequency of public TCR beta families picked out carriers of CMV plus the relevant HLA.

TCRdb analysed the reads with MiXCR anew, one entry per CDR3 protein. The sample consists of hundreds of thousands of distinct CDR3 sequences, 25% to 35% of them appearing once. Trimming took off 4 bases at V and 3 bases at J, with 17 bases between the two ends. The CDR3 extends over 16 amino acids. Germline CDR1 and CDR2: SGHRS and YFSETQ. This sample comprised cultured PBMCs, obtained from culture after CMV antigen stimulation. The sequence was obtained from a human donor in good health (CMV status not recorded). Some clones in this sample may be carry-over from other donors' samples. The J gene is TRBJ2-1, the V gene TRBV5-1; D gene unclear. The CDR3 DNA reads as TGCGCCAGCAGCCCGACGGCTTTGGAGAGCTACAATGAGCAGTTCTTC. It codes for CASSPTALESYNEQFF.